A selection of T cell receptor beta chains follows, all from one sample in a study of blood T cell repertoires in COVID-19. Libraries were prepared by immunoSEQ multiplex PCR; TCRdb keeps only in-frame clonotypes and omits some of them. The top ten clones hold over 2.5% of a sample with under 250,000 clones, 70% to 90% of them seen once. Sequencing input: peripheral blood. The receptors derive from a man between 45 and 60 years old who had recovered from COVID-19. Both conserved end residues are part of each CDR3. The D gene is left open where the match is weak. A row's size may be missing; if present it is once, few, many or a size class.

V: TRBV5-1
J: TRBJ1-2
D: NA
size: NA
DNA: TGCGCCAGCAGCTTGGAATGGGGGCACGATGGCTACACCTTC
CDR3: CASSLEWGHDGYTF

V: TRBV5-8
J: TRBJ2-7
D: NA
size: NA
DNA: TGTGCCAGCAGCTTGGGGGTTAGCGGCTCCTACGAGCAGTACTTC
CDR3: CASSLGVSGSYEQYF

V: TRBV19
J: TRBJ2-2
D: TRBD1
size: NA
DNA: TGTGCCAGTAGTAAGGACAGGGGAAACACCGGGGAGCTGTTTTTT
CDR3: CASSKDRGNTGELFF

V: TRBV10-2
J: TRBJ2-7
D: TRBD2
size: once
DNA: TGCGCCAGCAGTGAGCGGCCAGGGAAGACTAGCGATTCCTACGAGCAGTACTTC
CDR3: CASSERPGKTSDSYEQYF

V: TRBV27
J: TRBJ2-5
D: NA
size: NA
DNA: TGTGCCAGCAGTCTTATCTTGGGGGGCCAAGAGACCCAGTACTTC
CDR3: CASSLILGGQETQYF

V: TRBV3-1/TRBV3-2
J: TRBJ2-3
D: TRBD1
size: once
DNA: TGTGCCAGCAGCCAGCTTCTCGGGACAGATGCAGTCTATTTT
CDR3: CASSQLLGTDAVYF

V: TRBV4-2
J: TRBJ2-3
D: NA
size: NA
DNA: TGTGCCAGCAGCCAAGTTATCGAGGGCTCGGGAGATACGCAGTATTTT
CDR3: CASSQVIEGSGDTQYF

V: TRBV5-1
J: TRBJ1-1
D: TRBD1
size: few
DNA: TGCGCCAGCAGCTTCACAGGGGGCCGAGGGAACACTGAAGCTTTCTTT
CDR3: CASSFTGGRGNTEAFF

V: TRBV14
J: TRBJ2-1
D: NA
size: NA
DNA: TGTGCCAGCAGCCACGACCAGCGGTTCTACAATGAGCAGTTCTTC
CDR3: CASSHDQRFYNEQFF

V: TRBV12-3/TRBV12-4
J: TRBJ1-1
D: NA
size: NA
DNA: TGTGCCAGCAGTCTGACAGCGAACACTGAAGCTTTCTTT
CDR3: CASSLTANTEAFF

V: TRBV19
J: TRBJ2-7
D: NA
size: NA
DNA: TGTGCCAGTAGTATGTCGGGGAGGTCGGCCTACGAGCAGTACTTC
CDR3: CASSMSGRSAYEQYF

V: TRBV7-9
J: TRBJ2-1
D: TRBD2
size: NA
DNA: TGTGCCAGCAGCTTACTAGCGGGAGGGGTTGAGCAGTTCTTC
CDR3: CASSLLAGGVEQFF

V: TRBV30
J: TRBJ2-7
D: NA
size: NA
DNA: TGTGCCTGGAGCAGGAATTCGCTCTACGAGCAGTACTTC
CDR3: CAWSRNSLYEQYF